What follows are 2 T cell receptor beta chains derived from one specimen sequenced in a study of CD8+CD57+ T cells in acquired aplastic anemia. An expansion of CD8+CD57+ cells by flow cytometry had been shown in patients chosen for sequencing. Profiles of TCR beta VDJ and CDR3 were generated from a genomic DNA template. TCRdb analysed the reads with MiXCR anew, one entry per CDR3 protein. This table holds about 160,000 distinct CDR3 sequences, around 75% found once. Specimen: sorted CD4+, CD8+, or CD8+CD57+ T cells (not recorded which) from PBMCs. The receptors stem from a human donor with aplastic anemia.

This clonotype was counted between two and nine times. The chain recombines TRBV11-3 with TRBJ2-7, with D tentatively TRBD2 (5 bases). In germline, CDR1 is SGHNT, CDR2 YENEEA. This CDR3 is built from 13 residues. V shed 3 bases and J shed 6 bases, with 12 bases lying between them. Here the CDR3 DNA reads TGTGCCAGCAGCTTTGGGGAGAACACCGAGCAGTACTTC. The encoded protein is CASSFGENTEQYF.

The J gene is TRBJ1-2, the V gene TRBV12-3 or TRBV12-4; 9 positions agree with TRBD1. Trimming removed 3 bases from V and 6 bases from J; junction bases left unmatched: 2. This CDR3 is built from 13 residues. The CDR3 bases are TGTGCCAGCAGTTTTGGACAGGGGAATGGCTACACCTTC. Protein: CASSFGQGNGYTF.